The clone carrying this T cell receptor (beta chain) was counted a single time. This entry comes from a study of metastatic and nonmetastatic thyroid tumors. Study-level information: Blood and tumor or nodule tissue repertoires from malignant and benign thyroid patients were compared.

The V and J ends lost 0 bases and 4 bases respectively, with 16 bases between them. This CDR3 is built from 16 residues. Germline V lookup: CDR1 SGHVS, CDR2 FNYEAQ. Using MiXCR, TCRdb re-called clones from the PCR reads. The table includes over 50,000 clones, 30% detected once. Every patient was untreated before thyroid surgery. The genes are TRBV7-6 and TRBJ2-7, with a weak D call TRBD2 (7 bases). Sequencing input: blood. The receptor's source is a female donor with papillary thyroid cancer or a benign thyroid nodule (not recorded which). Some clones in this sample may be carry-over from other donors' samples. CDR3 sequence: CASSLAWGEGVYEQYF. The CDR3 DNA reads as TGTGCCAGCAGCTTAGCGTGGGGGGAGGGGGTTTACGAGCAGTACTTC.